This is a list of T cell receptor beta chains from one sample in a study of cytomegalovirus exposure and HLA in healthy donors. Here immunoSEQ multiplex PCR was the method, and the copy in TCRdb shows in-frame clones only, minus some. The sample has roughly 200,000 clones; around 80% are singletons. Specimen: PBMCs. These receptors were collected from a woman aged 55-69 years in good health and CMV-seropositive. The CDR3 runs from the conserved cysteine through the conserved F or W. A D gene is named only where the DNA matches it firmly. The size entry is marked missing in some rows and otherwise reads once, few, many or a size class.

d_call	clone_size	v_call	j_call	cdr3_nt	cdr3_aa
.	.	TRBV27	TRBJ1-1	TGTGCCAGCGCACAGATGAGTGGGACTGAAGCTTTCTTT	CASAQMSGTEAFF
.	once	TRBV6-1	TRBJ2-5	TGTGCCAGCAGTGATAGTCACCCCCAAGAGACCCAGTACTTC	CASSDSHPQETQYF
.	.	TRBV29-1	TRBJ2-1	TGCAGCGTTGAGAATCAGGAGGGAAGCTCCTACAATGAGCAGTTCTTC	CSVENQEGSSYNEQFF
TRBD2	.	TRBV5-1	TRBJ2-1	TGCGCCAGCAGCTTGGCCACTGGGGGGGGAATCTACAATGAGCAGTTCTTC	CASSLATGGGIYNEQFF
.	once	TRBV5-4	TRBJ2-2	TGTGCCAGCAGTCGAGGGCGGACGAACACCGGGGAGCTGTTTTTT	CASSRGRTNTGELFF
TRBD1	.	TRBV19	TRBJ1-4	TGTGCCAGTAGTGCGGACAGGGCGGGAACTAATGAAAAACTGTTTTTT	CASSADRAGTNEKLFF
TRBD1	.	TRBV7-2	TRBJ1-1	TGTGCCAGCAGTCTGGACAGGGCCTTTGGTGAAGCTTTCTTT	CASSLDRAFGEAFF
.	.	TRBV7-9	TRBJ1-1	TGTGCCAGCACCTCTACTCTCTCCAACACTGAAGCTTTCTTT	CASTSTLSNTEAFF
TRBD1	.	TRBV7-2	TRBJ2-7	TGTGCCAGCAGCAAGGACAGGGGGCCCTACGAGCAGTACTTC	CASSKDRGPYEQYF
.	.	TRBV11-2	TRBJ2-3	TGTGCCAGCAGCTTTTTGCCGCTAGAGTTCACAGATACGCAGTATTTT	CASSFLPLEFTDTQYF
TRBD2	once	TRBV5-1	TRBJ2-5	TGCGCCAGCAGCTTGTCGGGACTAGCATATGAGACCCAGTACTTC	CASSLSGLAYETQYF
TRBD2	.	TRBV29-1	TRBJ2-1	TGCAGCGGGGGGAGGGTAAGCAATGAGCAGTTCTTC	CSGGRVSNEQFF
TRBD1	.	TRBV5-1	TRBJ2-7	TGCGCCAGCAGCACCGGACAGGGGGAAGAGCAGTACTTC	CASSTGQGEEQYF
.	.	TRBV18	TRBJ1-2	TGTGCCAGCTCACACTCAGGGTTAGAGGGCTACACCTTC	CASSHSGLEGYTF
.	.	TRBV2	TRBJ2-7	TGTGCCAGCAGTGACCAGGGTACGACCTACGAGCAGTACTTC	CASSDQGTTYEQYF
TRBD1	few	TRBV6-5	TRBJ1-2	TGTGCCAGCAGTTACCTCAGACAGGGGAGTGATGGCTACACCTTC	CASSYLRQGSDGYTF
.	.	TRBV7-9	TRBJ2-7	TGTGCCAGCAGCCAGACAGTGGGCTACGAGCAGTACTTC	CASSQTVGYEQYF
.	few	TRBV28	TRBJ1-2	TGTGCCAGCACCCTTGGACAGTCGGGCGATGGCTACACCTTC	CASTLGQSGDGYTF
TRBD2	.	TRBV6-5	TRBJ2-7	TGTGCCAGCAGTTACTCCCTAGCGGGGGACTCCTACGAGCAGTACTTC	CASSYSLAGDSYEQYF
TRBD1	few	TRBV27	TRBJ2-7	TGTGCCAGCAGTCTGGACAGGGACTCCTACGAGCAGTACTTC	CASSLDRDSYEQYF
TRBD1	.	TRBV7-9	TRBJ1-2	TGTGCCAGCAGCCCTAAGACAGGGGGCAGGGTTGGCTACACCTTC	CASSPKTGGRVGYTF
TRBD1	.	TRBV6-6	TRBJ1-2	TGTGCCAGCAGCCTCGGACAGGGTGCCCTTAAGGATGGCTACACCTTC	CASSLGQGALKDGYTF
TRBD2	.	TRBV11-3	TRBJ2-6	TGTGCCAGCAGCCCGATGGGGGGGTCTGGGGCCAACGTCCTGACTTTC	CASSPMGGSGANVLTF
TRBD2	.	TRBV11-3	TRBJ2-1	TGTGCCAGCAGCTTTGGGGCGGGAGCCAGCTACAATGAGCAGTTCTTC	CASSFGAGASYNEQFF
.	.	TRBV29-1	TRBJ2-5	TGCAGCGCCACTAGCAGCACCCAAGAGACCCAGTACTTC	CSATSSTQETQYF
.	.	TRBV7-6	TRBJ1-4	TGTGCCAGCAGCTTAGCAGAAAGGGGCAGGACAACTAATGAAAAACTGTTTTTT	CASSLAERGRTTNEKLFF
.	.	TRBV7-2	TRBJ1-4	TGTGCCAGCAGCTTGGGGGACACCTCAAAACTGTTTTTT	CASSLGDTSKLFF
TRBD2	.	TRBV27	TRBJ2-3	TGTGCCAGCAGTTTAGGGCTAGCGGGGGGGCATACAGATACGCAGTATTTT	CASSLGLAGGHTDTQYF
.	.	TRBV18	TRBJ2-5	TGTGCCAGCTCACCGGGACAAGAAGAGACCCAGTACTTC	CASSPGQEETQYF
TRBD1	.	TRBV9	TRBJ2-1	TGTGCCAGCAGCGTAGCCTCCTGGACAGGGGCCAATGAGCAGTTCTTC	CASSVASWTGANEQFF
TRBD2	.	TRBV5-1	TRBJ2-3	TGCGCCAGTAAGGGACTAGCGGACCCTTCTAGCACAGATACGCAGTATTTT	CASKGLADPSSTDTQYF
.	.	TRBV28	TRBJ2-3	TGTGCCAGCCTCCGTTCGGGCACAGATACGCAGTATTTT	CASLRSGTDTQYF
TRBD1	.	TRBV5-1	TRBJ2-7	TGCGCCAGCAGCTTGTCCGGGACAGGGACCGCCGAGCAGTACTTC	CASSLSGTGTAEQYF
TRBD1	.	TRBV29-1	TRBJ2-3	TGCAGCGTTGGCGTCCTTTTTACAGGGGGCATAGATACGCAGTATTTT	CSVGVLFTGGIDTQYF
TRBD1	.	TRBV7-7	TRBJ2-3	TGTGCCAGCAGCTTAGGGACAGGGGGCGTAGATACGCAGTATTTT	CASSLGTGGVDTQYF
TRBD1	.	TRBV19	TRBJ1-2	TGTGCCAGTAGAGGGACAGGGCGAGATGGCTACACCTTC	CASRGTGRDGYTF
TRBD1	few	TRBV5-1	TRBJ2-1	TGCGCCAGCAGCTGGGGGGACAGGGGATGGGGTGAGCAGTTCTTC	CASSWGDRGWGEQFF
.	.	TRBV30	TRBJ1-5	TGTGCCTGGAGTGTGGGAGATCAGCCCCAGCATTTT	CAWSVGDQPQHF
TRBD1	.	TRBV5-4	TRBJ2-7	TGTGCCAGCAGCTCCCAGGGGGCTTCCTACGAGCAGTACTTC	CASSSQGASYEQYF
.	.	TRBV28	TRBJ2-7	TGTGCCAGCAGTTTTAGTTCGCTTACCTACGAGCAGTACTTC	CASSFSSLTYEQYF
TRBD1	.	TRBV5-1	TRBJ2-7	TGCGCCAGCAGCCCGGGACAGTCCTACGAGCAGTACTTC	CASSPGQSYEQYF
.	.	TRBV7-3	TRBJ2-7	TGTGCCAGCAGCTTTTTGCCCAGGTCAGGGTGGGCGTACGAGCAGTACTTC	CASSFLPRSGWAYEQYF
TRBD2	.	TRBV5-1	TRBJ2-3	TGCGCCAGCACCCCCCGCGGGGGGGTCACAGATACGCAGTATTTT	CASTPRGGVTDTQYF
TRBD2	.	TRBV4-3	TRBJ2-4	TGCGCCAGCAGCCAAGAGTGGGAGAAGCGGGGGGGCGGAATTCAGTACTTC	CASSQEWEKRGGGIQYF
TRBD2	.	TRBV6-6	TRBJ2-1	TGTGCCAGCAGTTACGGAGCGGGGGGGCGCGTCAATGAGCAGTTCTTC	CASSYGAGGRVNEQFF
.	.	TRBV5-1	TRBJ2-7	TGCGCCAGCAGCTCATTACAGGGCTACGAGCAGTACTTC	CASSSLQGYEQYF
TRBD1	.	TRBV5-1	TRBJ1-1	TGCGCCAGCAGCCAGGAATTGACAGGGGTTGCTTTCTTT	CASSQELTGVAFF
TRBD1	.	TRBV25-1	TRBJ2-5	TGTGCCAGCAGTGGGAACAGGGGAGAGACCCAGTACTTC	CASSGNRGETQYF
.	.	TRBV5-1	TRBJ1-2	TGCGCCAGCAGCATATACACAGGAGGCTACACCTTC	CASSIYTGGYTF
.	.	TRBV5-1	TRBJ1-3	TGCGCCAGCAGCTTGGTCCAGGGGACTGGAAACACCATATATTTT	CASSLVQGTGNTIYF
TRBD1	.	TRBV6-1	TRBJ1-6	TGTGCCAGCAGTGAAATCCCGGGACAGGGTTTATCCCCCCTCCACTTT	CASSEIPGQGLSPLHF
TRBD2	.	TRBV5-1	TRBJ2-1	TGCGCCAGCAGCTTGATTAGCGGGGGGGCCTTGGGGCAGTTCTTC	CASSLISGGALGQFF